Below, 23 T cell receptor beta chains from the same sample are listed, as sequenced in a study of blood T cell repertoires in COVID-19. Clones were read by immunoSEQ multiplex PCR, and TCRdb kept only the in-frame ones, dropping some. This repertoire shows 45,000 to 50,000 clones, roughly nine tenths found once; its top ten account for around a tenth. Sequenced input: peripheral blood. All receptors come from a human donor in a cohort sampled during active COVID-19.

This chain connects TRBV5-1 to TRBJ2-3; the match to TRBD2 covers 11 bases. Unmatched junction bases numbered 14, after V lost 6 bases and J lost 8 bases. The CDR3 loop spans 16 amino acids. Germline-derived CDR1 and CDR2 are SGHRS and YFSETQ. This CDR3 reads CASTPAASGGQGTQYF. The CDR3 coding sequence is TGCGCCAGCACTCCGGCGGCTAGCGGGGGGCAGGGTACGCAGTATTTT.

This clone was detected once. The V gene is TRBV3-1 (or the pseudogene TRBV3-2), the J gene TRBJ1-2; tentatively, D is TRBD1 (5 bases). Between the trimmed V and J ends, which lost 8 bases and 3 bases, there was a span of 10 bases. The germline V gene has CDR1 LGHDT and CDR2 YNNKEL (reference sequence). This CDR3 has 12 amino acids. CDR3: CASRGDDYGYTF. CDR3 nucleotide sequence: TGTGCCAGCCGGGGGGACGACTATGGCTACACCTTC.

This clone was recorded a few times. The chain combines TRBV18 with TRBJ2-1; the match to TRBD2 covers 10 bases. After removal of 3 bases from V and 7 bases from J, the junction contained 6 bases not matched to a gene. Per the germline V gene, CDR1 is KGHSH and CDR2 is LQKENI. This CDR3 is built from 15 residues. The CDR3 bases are TGTGCCAGCTCACCTACAGCGGGGGGGCGAAATGAGCAGTTCTTC. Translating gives CASSPTAGGRNEQFF.

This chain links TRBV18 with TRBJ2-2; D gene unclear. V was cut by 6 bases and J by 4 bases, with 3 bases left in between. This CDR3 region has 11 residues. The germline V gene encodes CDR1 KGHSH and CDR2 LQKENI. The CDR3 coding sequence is TGTGCCAGCTCTCTCACCGGGGAGCTGTTTTTT. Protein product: CASSLTGELFF.

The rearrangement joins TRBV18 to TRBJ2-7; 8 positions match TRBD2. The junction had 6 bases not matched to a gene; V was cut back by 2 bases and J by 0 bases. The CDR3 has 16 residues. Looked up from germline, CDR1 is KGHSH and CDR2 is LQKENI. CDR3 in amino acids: CASSPIPGGSSYEQYF. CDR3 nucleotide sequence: TGTGCCAGCTCACCAATCCCGGGAGGGAGCTCCTACGAGCAGTACTTC.

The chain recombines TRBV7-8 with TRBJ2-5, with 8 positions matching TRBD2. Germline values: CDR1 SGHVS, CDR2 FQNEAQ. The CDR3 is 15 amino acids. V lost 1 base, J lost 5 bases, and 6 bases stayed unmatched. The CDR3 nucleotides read TGTGCCAGCAGCTTAGGGGGTAGCGGGGTGGAGACCCAGTACTTC. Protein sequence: CASSLGGSGVETQYF. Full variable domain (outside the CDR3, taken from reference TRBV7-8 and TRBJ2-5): GAGVSQSPRYKVAKRGQDVALRCDPISGHVSLFWYQQALGQGPEFLTYFQNEAQLDKSGLPSDRFFAERPEGSVSTLKIQRTQQEDSAVYLCASSLGGSGVETQYFGPGTRLLVL.

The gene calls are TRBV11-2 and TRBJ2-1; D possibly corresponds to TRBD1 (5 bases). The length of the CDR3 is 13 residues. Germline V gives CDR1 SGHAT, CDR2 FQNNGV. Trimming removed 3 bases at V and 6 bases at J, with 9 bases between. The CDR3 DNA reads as TGTGCCAGCAGCTTGGACATACTCAATGAGCAGTTCTTC. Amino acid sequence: CASSLDILNEQFF. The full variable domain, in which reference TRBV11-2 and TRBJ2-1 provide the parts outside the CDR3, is EAGVAQSPRYKIIEKRQSVAFWCNPISGHATLYWYQQILGQGPKLLIQFQNNGVVDDSQLPKDRFSAERLKGVDSTLKIQPAKLEDSAVYLCASSLDILNEQFFGPGTRLTVL.

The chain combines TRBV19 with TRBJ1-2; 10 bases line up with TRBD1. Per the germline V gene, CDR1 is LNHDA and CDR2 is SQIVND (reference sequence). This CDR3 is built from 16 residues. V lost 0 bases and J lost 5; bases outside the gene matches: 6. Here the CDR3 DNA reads TGTGCCAGTAGTATAGATTCGACAGGGGGCACTTATGGCTACACCTTC. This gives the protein CASSIDSTGGTYGYTF.

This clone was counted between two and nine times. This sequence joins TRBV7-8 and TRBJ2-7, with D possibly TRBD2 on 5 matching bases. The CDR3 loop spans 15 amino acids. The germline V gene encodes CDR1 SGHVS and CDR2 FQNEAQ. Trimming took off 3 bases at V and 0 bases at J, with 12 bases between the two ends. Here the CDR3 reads CASSLGSRDSYEQYF. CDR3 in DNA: TGTGCCAGCAGCTTGGGGTCGAGGGACTCCTACGAGCAGTACTTC.

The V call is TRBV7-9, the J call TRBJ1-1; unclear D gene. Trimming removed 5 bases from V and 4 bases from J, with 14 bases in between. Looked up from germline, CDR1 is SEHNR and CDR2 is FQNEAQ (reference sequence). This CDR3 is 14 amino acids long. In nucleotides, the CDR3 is TGTGCCAGCAGCCCTCCTAGGTCGGCCACTGAAGCTTTCTTT. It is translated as CASSPPRSATEAFF.

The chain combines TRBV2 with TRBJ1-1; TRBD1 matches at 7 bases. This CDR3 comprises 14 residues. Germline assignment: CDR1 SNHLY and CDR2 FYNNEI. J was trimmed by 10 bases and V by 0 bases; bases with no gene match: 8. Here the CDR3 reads CASSEAAQGDRAFF. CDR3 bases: TGTGCCAGCAGTGAAGCGGCGCAGGGGGATCGAGCTTTCTTT.

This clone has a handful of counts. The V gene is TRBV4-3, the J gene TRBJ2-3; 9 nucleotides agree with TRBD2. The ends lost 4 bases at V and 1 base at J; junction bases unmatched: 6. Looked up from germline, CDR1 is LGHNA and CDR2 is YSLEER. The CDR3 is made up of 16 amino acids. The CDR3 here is CASSRELAGGTDTQYF. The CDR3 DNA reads TGCGCCAGCAGCCGTGAATTAGCGGGGGGCACAGATACGCAGTATTTT.

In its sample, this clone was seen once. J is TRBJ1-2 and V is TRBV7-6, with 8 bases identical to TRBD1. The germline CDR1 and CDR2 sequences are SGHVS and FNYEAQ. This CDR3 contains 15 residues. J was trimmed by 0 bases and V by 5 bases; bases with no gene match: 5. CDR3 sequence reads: CASSEGTGSNYGYTF. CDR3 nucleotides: TGTGCCAGCAGCGAGGGGACAGGATCTAACTATGGCTACACCTTC.

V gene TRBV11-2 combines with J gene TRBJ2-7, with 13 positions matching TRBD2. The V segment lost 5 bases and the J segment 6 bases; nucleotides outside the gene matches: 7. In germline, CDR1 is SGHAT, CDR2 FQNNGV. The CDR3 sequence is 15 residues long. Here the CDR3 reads CASSPTSGGESEQYF. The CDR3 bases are TGTGCCAGCAGCCCAACTAGCGGGGGGGAGTCCGAGCAGTACTTC.

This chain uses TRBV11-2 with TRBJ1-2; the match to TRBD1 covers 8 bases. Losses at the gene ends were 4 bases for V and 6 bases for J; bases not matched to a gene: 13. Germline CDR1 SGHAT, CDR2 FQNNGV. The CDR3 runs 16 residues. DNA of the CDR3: TGTGCCAGCAGCTCACGTTACCTGGACAGGGACCATGGCTACACCTTC. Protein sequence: CASSSRYLDRDHGYTF.

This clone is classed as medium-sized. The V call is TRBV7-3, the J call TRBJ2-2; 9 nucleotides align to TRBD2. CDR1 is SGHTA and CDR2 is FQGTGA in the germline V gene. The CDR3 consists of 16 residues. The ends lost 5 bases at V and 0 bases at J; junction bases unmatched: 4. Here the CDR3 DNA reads TGTGCCAGCAGCGCAGCGGGGGGATCGAACACCGGGGAGCTGTTTTTT. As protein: CASSAAGGSNTGELFF. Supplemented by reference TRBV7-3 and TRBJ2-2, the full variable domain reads GAGVSQTPSNKVTEKGKYVELRCDPISGHTALYWYRQSLGQGPEFLIYFQGTGAADDSGLPNDRFFAVRPEGSVSTLKIQRTERGDSAVYLCASSAAGGSNTGELFFGEGSRLTVL.

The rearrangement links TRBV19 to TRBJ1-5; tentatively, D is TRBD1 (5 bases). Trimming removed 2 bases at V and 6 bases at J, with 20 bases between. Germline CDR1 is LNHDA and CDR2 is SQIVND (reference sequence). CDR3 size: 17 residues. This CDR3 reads CASSILAQVMGGQPQHF. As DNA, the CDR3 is TGTGCCAGTAGTATACTCGCTCAAGTCATGGGGGGTCAGCCCCAGCATTTT.

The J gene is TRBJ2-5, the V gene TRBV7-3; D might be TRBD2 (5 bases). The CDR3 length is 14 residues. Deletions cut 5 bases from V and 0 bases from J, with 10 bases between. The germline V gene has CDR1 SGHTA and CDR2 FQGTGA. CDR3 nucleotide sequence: TGTGCCAGCAGCGTCAACGGGAACCAAGAGACCCAGTACTTC. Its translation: CASSVNGNQETQYF.

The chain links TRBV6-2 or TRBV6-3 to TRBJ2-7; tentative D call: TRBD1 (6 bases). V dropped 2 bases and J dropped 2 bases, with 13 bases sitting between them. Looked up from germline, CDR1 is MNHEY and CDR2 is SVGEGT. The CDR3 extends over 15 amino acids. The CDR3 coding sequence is TGTGCCAGCAGTTACCCTTCGACAGGCGCCTACGAGCAGTACTTC. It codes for CASSYPSTGAYEQYF.

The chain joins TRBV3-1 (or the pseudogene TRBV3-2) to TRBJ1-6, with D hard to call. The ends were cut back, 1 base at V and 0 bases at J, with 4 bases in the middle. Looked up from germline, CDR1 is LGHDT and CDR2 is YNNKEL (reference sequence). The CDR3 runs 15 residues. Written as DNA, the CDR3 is TGTGCCAGCAGCCAAGGCAGCTCCTATAATTCACCCCTCCACTTT. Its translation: CASSQGSSYNSPLHF.

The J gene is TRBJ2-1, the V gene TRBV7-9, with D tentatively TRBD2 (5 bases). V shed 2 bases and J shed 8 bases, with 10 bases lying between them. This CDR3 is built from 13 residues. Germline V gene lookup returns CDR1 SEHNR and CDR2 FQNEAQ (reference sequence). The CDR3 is CASSLPEGDEQFF. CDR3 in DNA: TGTGCCAGCAGCTTACCAGAGGGAGATGAGCAGTTCTTC.

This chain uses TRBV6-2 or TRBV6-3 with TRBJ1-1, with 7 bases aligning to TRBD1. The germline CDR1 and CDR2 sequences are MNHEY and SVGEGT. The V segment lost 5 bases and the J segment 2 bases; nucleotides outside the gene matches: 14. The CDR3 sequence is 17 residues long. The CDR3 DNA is TGTGCCAGCAGTAAACAGGGGCACACTCCTCTAAACACTGAAGCTTTCTTT. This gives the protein CASSKQGHTPLNTEAFF.

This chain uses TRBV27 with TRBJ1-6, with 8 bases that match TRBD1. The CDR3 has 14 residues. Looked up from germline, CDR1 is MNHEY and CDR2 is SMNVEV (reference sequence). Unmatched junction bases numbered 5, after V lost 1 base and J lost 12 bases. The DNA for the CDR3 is TGTGCCAGCAGTTTATGGACAGGGCATCAACCCCTCCACTTT. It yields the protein CASSLWTGHQPLHF.